Only a few counts were recorded for the clone carrying this T cell receptor beta chain. The sample originates from a study of post-analysis software for immune sequencing data. Unique molecular identifiers had been added to the TCR beta cDNA libraries. TCRdb processed the PCR reads anew with MiXCR; each CDR3 protein has one entry. The sample shows around 440,000 distinct CDR3 sequences, roughly 45% of them seen only once. Sequences were obtained from blood. This TCR came from a girl between 5 and 17 years old with multiple sclerosis.

The CDR3 loop is CASSAALARTDTQYF. The CDR3 DNA reads as TGCGCCAGCAGCGCCGCATTAGCGCGCACAGATACGCAGTATTTT. V usage is TRBV10-2 and J usage is TRBJ2-3; TRBD2 might be the D (5 bases). The germline gives CDR1 WSHSY, CDR2 SAAADI. This CDR3 is 15 amino acids long. Trimming shortened V by 6 bases and J by 1 base, and 14 bases separated the two germline ends.